The entry that follows covers one T cell receptor beta chain sequence. Antigen specificity is unknown. These data are taken from a study of T cells in localized non-small cell lung cancer. Findings and caveats of the study: There were a median roughly 59 of the top 100 tumor clones appearing in adjacent lung. As only one tumor region underwent sequencing, heterogeneity remains possible. Uninvolved adjacent lung showed peak T cell clonality, exceeding tumor. Longer overall survival was seen with higher T cell density measured in blood.

Assay: immunoSEQ multiplex PCR; the TCRdb copy retains only in-frame clones and omits some. Found here are a few thousand clones, about 23% of them singletons; the top ten hold roughly a sixth. Germline V CDR1 and CDR2: LNHDA, SQIVND (reference sequence). The CDR3 is 13 amino acids. Trimming removed 5 bases at V and 10 bases at J, with 15 bases between. The sequence came from a female donor at least 60 years old with stage III lung adenocarcinoma. The sample consisted of lung tumor tissue, taken before any cancer treatment. V is TRBV19 and J is TRBJ1-5, with no clear D. CDR3 coding DNA: TGTGCCAGTAGTGCTCGGTCGTCCGGACCCCAGCATTTT. Translated: CASSARSSGPQHF.